The clone carrying this T cell receptor (beta chain) has more than one count but fewer than ten. Its cognate antigen is unknown. This record belongs to a study of blood T cells in healthy people across ages. About the study: Capture by template switching was about one barcoded beta molecule per two T cells.

The V gene lost 4 bases and the J gene lost 8 bases, with 16 bases spanning the gap. The germline V gene has CDR1 SGHRS and CDR2 YFSETQ. This CDR3 is 14 amino acids long. Staff drew around 10 milliliters of peripheral blood from each donor. Regarding the study as a whole: Estimated diversity, derived from one million T cells, was regarded as an underestimate.

With a J-beta primer mix and a sample-barcoded 5' primer, a second PCR ran about 7 to 12 cycles. Each cDNA was tagged by a template-switch adaptor containing 12 random nucleotides. TCRdb re-called the 5' RACE reads with MiXCR, one entry per CDR3 protein. This sample carries roughly 1.9 million distinct CDR3 sequences, about two fifths of them seen once, and the ten largest clones take more than 20%. The TCR sequence derives from a human donor in good health. The sample consisted of blood. The J gene is TRBJ2-4, the V gene TRBV5-1, with no clear D. This CDR3 reads CASSRTTLKDIQYF. As DNA, the CDR3 is TGCGCCAGCAGCCGTACGACCTTAAAAGACATTCAGTACTTC.